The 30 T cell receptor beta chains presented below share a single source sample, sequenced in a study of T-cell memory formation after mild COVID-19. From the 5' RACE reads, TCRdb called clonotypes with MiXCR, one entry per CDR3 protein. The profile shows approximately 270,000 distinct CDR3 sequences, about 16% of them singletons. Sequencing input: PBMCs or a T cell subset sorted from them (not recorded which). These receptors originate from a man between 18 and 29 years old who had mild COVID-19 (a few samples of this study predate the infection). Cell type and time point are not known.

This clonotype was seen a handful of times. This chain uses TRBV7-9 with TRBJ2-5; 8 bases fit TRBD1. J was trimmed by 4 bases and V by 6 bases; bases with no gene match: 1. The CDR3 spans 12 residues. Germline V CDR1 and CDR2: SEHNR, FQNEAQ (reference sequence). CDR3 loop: CASRQGVETQYF. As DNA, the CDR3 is TGTGCCAGCAGACAGGGGGTAGAGACCCAGTACTTC.

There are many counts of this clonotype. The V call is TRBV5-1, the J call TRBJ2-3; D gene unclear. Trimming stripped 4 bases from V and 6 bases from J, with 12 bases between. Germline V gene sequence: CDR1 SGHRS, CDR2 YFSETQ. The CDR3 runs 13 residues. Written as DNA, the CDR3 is TGCGCCAGCAGCCAACCAGAAGGGGATACGCAGTATTTT. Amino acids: CASSQPEGDTQYF. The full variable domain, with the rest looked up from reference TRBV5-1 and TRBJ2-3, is KAGVTQTPRYLIKTRGQQVTLSCSPISGHRSVSWYQQTPGQGLQFLFEYFSETQRNKGNFPGRFSGRQFSNSRSEMNVSTLELGDSALYLCASSQPEGDTQYFGPGTRLTVL.

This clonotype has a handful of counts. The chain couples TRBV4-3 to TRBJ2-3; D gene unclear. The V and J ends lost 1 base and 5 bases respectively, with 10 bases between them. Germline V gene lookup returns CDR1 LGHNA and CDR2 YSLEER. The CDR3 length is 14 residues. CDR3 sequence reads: CASSQGGRKDTQYF. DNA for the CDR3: TGCGCCAGCAGCCAAGGAGGCCGTAAAGATACGCAGTATTTT.

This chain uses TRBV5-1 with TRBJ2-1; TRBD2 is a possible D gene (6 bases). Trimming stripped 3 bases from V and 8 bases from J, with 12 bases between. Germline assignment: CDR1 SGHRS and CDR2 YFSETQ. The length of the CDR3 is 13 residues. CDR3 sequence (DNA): TGCGCCAGCAGCTGGACTACCCCAGATGAGCAGTTCTTC. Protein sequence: CASSWTTPDEQFF.

In DNA, the CDR3 is TGCAGTGCTATTTCAGGGGCAAATTCACCCCTCCACTTT. This gives the protein CSAISGANSPLHF. The gene calls are TRBV20-1 and TRBJ1-6, with D tentatively TRBD1 (6 bases). There are 13 residues in the CDR3. Germline CDR1 DFQATT, CDR2 SNEGSKA (reference sequence). V lost 4 bases and J 7 bases, leaving 11 bases between the germline ends.

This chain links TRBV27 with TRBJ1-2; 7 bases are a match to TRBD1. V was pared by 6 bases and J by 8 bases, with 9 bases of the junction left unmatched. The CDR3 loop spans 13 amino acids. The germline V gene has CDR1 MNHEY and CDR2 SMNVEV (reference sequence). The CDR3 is CASRDRVFYGYTF. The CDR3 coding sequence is TGTGCCAGCAGAGACAGGGTTTTCTACGGCTACACCTTC.

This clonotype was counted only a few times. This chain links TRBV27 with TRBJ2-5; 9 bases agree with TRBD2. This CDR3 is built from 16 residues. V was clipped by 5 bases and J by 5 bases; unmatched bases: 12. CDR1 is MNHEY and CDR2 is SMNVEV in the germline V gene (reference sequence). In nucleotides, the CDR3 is TGTGCCAGCAGTGCCCAGCATGCGGGGGGGCTTGAGACCCAGTACTTC. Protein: CASSAQHAGGLETQYF.

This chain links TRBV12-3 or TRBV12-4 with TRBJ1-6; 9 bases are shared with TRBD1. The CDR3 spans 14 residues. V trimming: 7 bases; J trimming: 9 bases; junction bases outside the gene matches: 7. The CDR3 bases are TGTGCCAGCACGAACAGGGGGCAGGTTTCACCCCTCCACTTT. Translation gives CASTNRGQVSPLHF.

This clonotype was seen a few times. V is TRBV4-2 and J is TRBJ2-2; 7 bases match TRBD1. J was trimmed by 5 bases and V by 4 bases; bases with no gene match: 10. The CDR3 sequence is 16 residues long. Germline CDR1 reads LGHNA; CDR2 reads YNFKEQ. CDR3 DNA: TGTGCCAGCAGCCTCAGTGACAGGGTCGGGACCGGGGAGCTGTTTTTT. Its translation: CASSLSDRVGTGELFF.

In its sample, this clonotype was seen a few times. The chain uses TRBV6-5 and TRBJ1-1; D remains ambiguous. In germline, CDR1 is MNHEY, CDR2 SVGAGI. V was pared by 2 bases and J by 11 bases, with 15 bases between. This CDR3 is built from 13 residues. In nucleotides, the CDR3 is TGTGCCAGCAGTTACAGTCCGGGGTGGGTGGCTTTCTTT. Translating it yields CASSYSPGWVAFF.

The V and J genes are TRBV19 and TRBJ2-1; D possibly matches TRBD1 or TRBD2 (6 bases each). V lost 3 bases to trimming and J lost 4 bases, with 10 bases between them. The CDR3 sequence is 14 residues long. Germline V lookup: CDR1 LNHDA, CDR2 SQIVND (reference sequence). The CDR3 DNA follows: TGTGCCAGTAGTATCGGAGGGGGATACAATGAGCAGTTCTTC. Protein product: CASSIGGGYNEQFF. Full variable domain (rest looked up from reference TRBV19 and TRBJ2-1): DGGITQSPKYLFRKEGQNVTLSCEQNLNHDAMYWYRQDPGQGLRLIYYSQIVNDFQKGDIAEGYSVSREKKESFPLTVTSAQKNPTAFYLCASSIGGGYNEQFFGPGTRLTVL.

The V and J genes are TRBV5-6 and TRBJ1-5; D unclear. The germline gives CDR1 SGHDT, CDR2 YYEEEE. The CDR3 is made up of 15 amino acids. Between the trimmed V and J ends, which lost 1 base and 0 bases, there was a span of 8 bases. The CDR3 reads CASSLRVFSNQPQHF. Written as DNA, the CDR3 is TGTGCCAGCAGCTTGCGGGTCTTTAGCAATCAGCCCCAGCATTTT.

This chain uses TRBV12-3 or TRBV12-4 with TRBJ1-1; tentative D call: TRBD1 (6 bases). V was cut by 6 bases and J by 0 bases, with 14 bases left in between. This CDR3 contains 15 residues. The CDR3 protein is CASSYRVRMNTEAFF. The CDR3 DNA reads TGTGCCAGCAGCTACAGGGTGCGAATGAACACTGAAGCTTTCTTT.

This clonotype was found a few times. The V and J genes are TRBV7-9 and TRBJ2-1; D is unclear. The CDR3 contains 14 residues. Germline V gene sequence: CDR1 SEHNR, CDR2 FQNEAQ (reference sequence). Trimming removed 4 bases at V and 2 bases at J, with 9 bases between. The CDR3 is CASSSDGPYNEQFF. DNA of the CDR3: TGTGCCAGCAGCTCGGACGGACCCTACAATGAGCAGTTCTTC.

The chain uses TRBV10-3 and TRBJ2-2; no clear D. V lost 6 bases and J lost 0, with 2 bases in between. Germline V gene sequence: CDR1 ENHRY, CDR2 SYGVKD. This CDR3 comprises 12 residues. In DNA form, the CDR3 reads TGTGCCATCAGGACGAACACCGGGGAGCTGTTTTTT. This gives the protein CAIRTNTGELFF.

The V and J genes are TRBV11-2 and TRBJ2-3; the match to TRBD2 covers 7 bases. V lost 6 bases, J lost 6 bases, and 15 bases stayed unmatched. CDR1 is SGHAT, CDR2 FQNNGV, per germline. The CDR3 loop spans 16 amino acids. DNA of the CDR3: TGTGCCAGCAGGTATCCCGGGACTACTCCAGGGGATACGCAGTATTTT. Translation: CASRYPGTTPGDTQYF.

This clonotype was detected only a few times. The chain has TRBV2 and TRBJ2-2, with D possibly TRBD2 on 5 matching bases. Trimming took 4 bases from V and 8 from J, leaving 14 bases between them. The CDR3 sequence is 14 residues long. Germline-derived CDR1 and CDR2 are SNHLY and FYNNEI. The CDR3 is CASSGERMSGELFF. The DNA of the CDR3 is TGTGCCAGCAGTGGGGAGCGCATGTCAGGGGAGCTGTTTTTT.

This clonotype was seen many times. The DNA for the CDR3 is TGTGCCACCAGCACCGGACAGGGGATCTGGCGAGCTTTCTTT. Protein product: CATSTGQGIWRAFF. The chain links TRBV15 to TRBJ1-1; TRBD1 matches at 9 bases. The CDR3 length is 14 residues. The trim removed 4 bases at V and 10 bases at J, leaving 10 bases unmatched. The germline gives CDR1 LNHNV, CDR2 YYDKDF (reference sequence).

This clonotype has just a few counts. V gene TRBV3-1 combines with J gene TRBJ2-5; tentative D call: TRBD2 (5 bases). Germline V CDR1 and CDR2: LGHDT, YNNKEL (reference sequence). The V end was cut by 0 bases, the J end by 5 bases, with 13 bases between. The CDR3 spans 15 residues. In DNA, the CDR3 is TGTGCCAGCAGCCAAGATTGGGTCCGCGGGGAGACCCAGTACTTC. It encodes CASSQDWVRGETQYF.

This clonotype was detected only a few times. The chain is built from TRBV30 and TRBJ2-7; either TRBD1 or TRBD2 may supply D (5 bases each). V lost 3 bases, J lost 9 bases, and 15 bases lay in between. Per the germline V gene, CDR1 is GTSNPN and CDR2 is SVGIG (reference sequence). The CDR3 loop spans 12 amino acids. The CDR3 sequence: CAWSPRARGQYF. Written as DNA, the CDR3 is TGTGCCTGGAGCCCCAGGGCCCGGGGGCAGTACTTC.

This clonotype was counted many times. The CDR3 DNA reads TGTGCCAGCAGCCAAGTTGCGGGGGTCTCCTACGAGCAGTACTTC. Its translation: CASSQVAGVSYEQYF. The gene calls are TRBV4-2 and TRBJ2-7; 7 bases fit TRBD2. Per the germline V gene, CDR1 is LGHNA and CDR2 is YNFKEQ. V was clipped by 1 base and J by 0 bases; unmatched bases: 3. The CDR3 is 15 residues long.

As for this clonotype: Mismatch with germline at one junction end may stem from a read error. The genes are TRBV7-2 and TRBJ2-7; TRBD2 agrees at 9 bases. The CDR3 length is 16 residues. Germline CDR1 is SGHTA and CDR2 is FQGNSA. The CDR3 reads CASSLAGVEADYEQYF. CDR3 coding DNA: TGTGCAAGCAGCTTAGCGGGGGTAGAAGCAGACTACGAGCAGTACTTC.

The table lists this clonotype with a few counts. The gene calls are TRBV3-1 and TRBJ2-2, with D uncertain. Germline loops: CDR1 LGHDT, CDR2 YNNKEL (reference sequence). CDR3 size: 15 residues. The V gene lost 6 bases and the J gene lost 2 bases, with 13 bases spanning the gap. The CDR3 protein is CASSPPGRNTGELFF. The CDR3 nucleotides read TGTGCCAGCAGTCCCCCCGGCAGAAACACCGGGGAGCTGTTTTTT.

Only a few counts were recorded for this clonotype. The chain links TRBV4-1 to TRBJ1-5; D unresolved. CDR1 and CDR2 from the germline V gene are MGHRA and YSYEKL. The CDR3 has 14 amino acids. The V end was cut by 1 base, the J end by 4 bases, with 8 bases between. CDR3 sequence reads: CASSQVLGNQPQHF. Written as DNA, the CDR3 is TGCGCCAGCAGCCAAGTTCTGGGGAATCAGCCCCAGCATTTT.

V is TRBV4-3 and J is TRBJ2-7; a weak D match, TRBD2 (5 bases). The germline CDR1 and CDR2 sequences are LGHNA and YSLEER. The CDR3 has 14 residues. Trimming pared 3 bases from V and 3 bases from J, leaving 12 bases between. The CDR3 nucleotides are TGCGCCAGCAGCCAGGAGGCGGGTGGCTACGAGCAGTACTTC. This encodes CASSQEAGGYEQYF.

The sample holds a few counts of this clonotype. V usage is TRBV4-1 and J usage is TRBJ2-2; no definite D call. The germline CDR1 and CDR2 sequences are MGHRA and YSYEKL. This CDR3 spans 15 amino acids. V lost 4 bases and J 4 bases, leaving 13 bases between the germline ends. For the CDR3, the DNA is TGCGCCAGCAGCCGTTATCAGCCGGGCACCGGGGAGCTGTTTTTT. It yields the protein CASSRYQPGTGELFF.

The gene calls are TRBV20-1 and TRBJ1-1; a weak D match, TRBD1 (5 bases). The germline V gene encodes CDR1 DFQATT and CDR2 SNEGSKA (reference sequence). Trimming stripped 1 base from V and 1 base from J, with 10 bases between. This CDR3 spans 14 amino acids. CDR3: CSARGGAGNTEAFF. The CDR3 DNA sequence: TGCAGTGCTAGAGGAGGGGCAGGGAACACTGAAGCTTTCTTT.

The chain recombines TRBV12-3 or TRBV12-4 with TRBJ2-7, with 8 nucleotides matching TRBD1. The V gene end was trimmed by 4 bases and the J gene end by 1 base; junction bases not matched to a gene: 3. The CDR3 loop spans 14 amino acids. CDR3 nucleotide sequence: TGTGCCAGCAGTTGGGGGACAGGTTCCTACGAGCAGTACTTC. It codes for CASSWGTGSYEQYF.

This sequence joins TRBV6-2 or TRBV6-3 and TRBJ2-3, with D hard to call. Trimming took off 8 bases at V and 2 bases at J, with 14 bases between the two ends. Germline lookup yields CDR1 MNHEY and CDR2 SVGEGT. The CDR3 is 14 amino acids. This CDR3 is CASSTDGYTDTQYF. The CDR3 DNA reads TGTGCCAGCTCCACCGACGGATACACAGATACGCAGTATTTT.

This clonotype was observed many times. CDR3 in amino acids: CASSFSIYRGRVYTGELFF. CDR3 in DNA: TGTGCCAGCAGCTTTTCCATATACAGGGGGCGCGTGTACACCGGGGAGCTGTTTTTT. The chain links TRBV11-2 to TRBJ2-2; 9 bases fit TRBD1. CDR3 size: 19 residues. V lost 3 bases and J lost 3; bases outside the gene matches: 14. The germline gives CDR1 SGHAT, CDR2 FQNNGV.